One and the same sample provided the 31 T cell receptor beta chains below, sequenced in a study of blood T cell repertoires in COVID-19. TCRdb's copy holds only in-frame clones and misses some; the assay was immunoSEQ multiplex PCR. The sample records about 54,000 clones, roughly 76% being singletons. Sequencing was carried out using peripheral blood. The receptors originated from an older woman with acute or convalescent COVID-19.

The V and J genes are TRBV30 and TRBJ1-3, with a weak D call TRBD1 (5 bases). Germline values: CDR1 GTSNPN, CDR2 SVGIG (reference sequence). V lost 4 bases and J lost 4, with 11 bases in between. This CDR3 has 13 residues. The CDR3 coding sequence is TGTGCCTGGACCAAGGGGCGCGGAAACACCATATATTTT. Residues: CAWTKGRGNTIYF.

This clone was detected only a few times. The CDR3 is CASSVAPRTEAFF. The CDR3, as DNA: TGTGCCAGCAGCGTAGCCCCGAGGACTGAAGCTTTCTTT. The rearrangement links TRBV9 to TRBJ1-1, with no clear D. Trimming removed 0 bases at V and 5 bases at J, with 8 bases between. CDR3 length: 13 amino acids. CDR1 and CDR2 (germline): SGDLS, YYNGEE.

V gene TRBV2 combines with J gene TRBJ2-7; 8 bases agree with TRBD1. The CDR3 is 13 residues long. CDR1 and CDR2 from the germline V gene are SNHLY and FYNNEI. V was clipped by 4 bases and J by 6 bases; unmatched bases: 5. The CDR3 spells CASSGTGNGEQYF. CDR3 DNA sequence: TGTGCCAGCAGTGGGACAGGGAATGGCGAGCAGTACTTC.

The chain links TRBV6-5 to TRBJ2-1; D is possibly TRBD1 (6 bases). CDR3 length equals 16 residues. The germline gives CDR1 MNHEY, CDR2 SVGAGI. Between the trimmed V and J ends, which lost 2 bases and 6 bases, there was a span of 17 bases. The CDR3 sequence: CASSYRMWGPGNEQFF. Written as DNA, the CDR3 is TGTGCCAGCAGTTACCGTATGTGGGGGCCAGGCAATGAGCAGTTCTTC.

V gene TRBV24-1 combines with J gene TRBJ2-3; TRBD2 agrees at 9 bases. The CDR3 consists of 17 residues. V shed 1 base, J shed 2 bases, and the junction held 6 bases outside the gene matches. The germline V gene has CDR1 KGHDR and CDR2 SFDVKD. As DNA, the CDR3 is TGTGCCACCAGTGATTTCCCTAGCGGGACCACCACAGATACGCAGTATTTT. Protein product: CATSDFPSGTTTDTQYF.

This clone was seen a single time. The V and J genes are TRBV30 and TRBJ2-7, with a tentative D call TRBD1 (6 bases). This CDR3 spans 11 amino acids. Germline CDR1 and CDR2: GTSNPN and SVGIG (reference sequence). Trimming left V 5 bases short and J 4 bases short, with 9 bases between. As DNA, the CDR3 is TGTGCCTGGCAGGGGCTATACGAGCAGTACTTC. This translates into CAWQGLYEQYF.

This chain links TRBV5-1 with TRBJ2-7, with D possibly being TRBD1 (6 bases). Trimming cost V 7 bases and J 2 bases, with 22 bases left between them. The CDR3 contains 16 residues. CDR1 and CDR2 (germline): SGHRS, YFSETQ. The CDR3 protein is CASGTALGTNTYEQYF. The CDR3 bases are TGCGCCAGCGGAACGGCCCTTGGGACAAACACCTACGAGCAGTACTTC.

V is TRBV9 and J is TRBJ2-1; TRBD2 matches 9 bases. The CDR3 runs to 15 residues. Germline assignment: CDR1 SGDLS and CDR2 YYNGEE. The trim removed 0 bases at V and 10 bases at J, leaving 8 bases unmatched. CDR3 residues: CASSVEVSGRQEQFF. CDR3 nucleotides: TGTGCCAGCAGCGTAGAGGTTAGCGGGAGACAAGAGCAGTTCTTC.

The J gene is TRBJ1-1, the V gene TRBV27, with TRBD1 identical over 9 bases. This CDR3 has 13 residues. Germline trimming cut 6 bases from V and 6 bases from J; bases unmatched to any gene: 5. From germline, CDR1 is MNHEY and CDR2 SMNVEV (reference sequence). This CDR3 is CASSLGQGAEAFF. CDR3 coding DNA: TGTGCCAGCAGCCTGGGACAGGGAGCTGAAGCTTTCTTT.

This clone was observed once. The genes are TRBV9 and TRBJ2-1; TRBD2 agrees at 7 bases. The CDR3 runs 16 residues. With V trimmed by 0 bases and J by 7 bases, 10 bases remained unmatched. Germline loops: CDR1 SGDLS, CDR2 YYNGEE. The CDR3 spells CASSVDRGRVGNEQFF. As DNA, the CDR3 is TGTGCCAGCAGCGTAGATCGGGGGAGGGTGGGAAATGAGCAGTTCTTC.

The chain links TRBV5-4 to TRBJ2-7; D is unresolved. Trimming removed 4 bases at V and 4 bases at J, with 9 bases between. CDR1 is SGHNT and CDR2 is YYREEE in the germline V gene (reference sequence). CDR3 length equals 12 residues. This CDR3 is CASSLTPYEQYF. The CDR3 DNA reads TGTGCCAGCAGCCTGACACCTTACGAGCAGTACTTC.

The gene calls are TRBV11-2 and TRBJ2-7, with D possibly TRBD1 on 6 matching bases. Looked up from germline, CDR1 is SGHAT and CDR2 is FQNNGV. The V and J ends lost 1 base and 1 base respectively, with 8 bases between them. The CDR3 has 14 residues. The CDR3, as DNA: TGTGCCAGCAGCTTAGGGGGGCATTCCTACGAGCAGTACTTC. This encodes CASSLGGHSYEQYF.

V gene TRBV11-2 combines with J gene TRBJ2-1, with 7 bases aligning to TRBD2. CDR1 and CDR2 (germline): SGHAT, FQNNGV. V dropped 1 base and J dropped 7; count of bases not matched to a gene: 13. This CDR3 comprises 17 residues. CDR3 sequence reads: CASSLVAGAGALNEQFF. The CDR3 nucleotides read TGTGCCAGCAGCTTAGTTGCCGGTGCGGGAGCCTTAAATGAGCAGTTCTTC. The variable domain in full, completed from reference TRBV11-2 and TRBJ2-1, reads EAGVAQSPRYKIIEKRQSVAFWCNPISGHATLYWYQQILGQGPKLLIQFQNNGVVDDSQLPKDRFSAERLKGVDSTLKIQPAKLEDSAVYLCASSLVAGAGALNEQFFGPGTRLTVL.

V usage is TRBV2 and J usage is TRBJ2-7, with D unresolved. This CDR3 is 12 amino acids long. V was pared by 4 bases and J by 0 bases, with 4 bases between. The germline gives CDR1 SNHLY, CDR2 FYNNEI. CDR3 coding DNA: TGTGCCAGCAGTGGACACTCCTACGAGCAGTACTTC. Its translation is CASSGHSYEQYF.

V usage is TRBV30 and J usage is TRBJ1-6; D perhaps matches TRBD1 (6 bases). The germline gives CDR1 GTSNPN, CDR2 SVGIG (reference sequence). The CDR3 sequence is 13 residues long. Trimming stripped 4 bases from V and 14 bases from J, with 18 bases between. The CDR3 reads CAWTGQSLQTLHF. CDR3 in DNA: TGTGCCTGGACCGGACAGTCCCTTCAGACCCTCCACTTT.

The chain recombines TRBV5-4 with TRBJ2-4; the D is unclear. Germline loops: CDR1 SGHNT, CDR2 YYREEE (reference sequence). V was shortened by 0 bases and J by 7 bases, with 8 bases between the two germline ends. The CDR3 contains 13 residues. CDR3 sequence reads: CASSLEESNIQYF. The CDR3 DNA sequence: TGTGCCAGCAGCTTGGAGGAGAGCAACATTCAGTACTTC.

V usage is TRBV2 and J usage is TRBJ2-1, with 15 bases identical to TRBD2. Per germline, CDR1 SNHLY and CDR2 FYNNEI. The CDR3 extends over 15 amino acids. The trim removed 4 bases at V and 8 bases at J, leaving 3 bases unmatched. Written as DNA, the CDR3 is TGTGCCAGCAGTGGGGGACTAGCGGGAGGTGATGAGCAGTTCTTC. Its translation is CASSGGLAGGDEQFF.

This sequence joins TRBV7-8 and TRBJ1-5; D is ambiguous. CDR1 is SGHVS, CDR2 FQNEAQ, per germline. The CDR3 runs 16 residues. V was clipped by 6 bases and J by 4 bases, with 19 bases between them. The CDR3 spells CASSYDTTIRNQPQHF. The CDR3 bases are TGTGCCAGCAGTTACGACACGACCATTCGTAATCAGCCCCAGCATTTT.

The chain carries TRBV30 and TRBJ2-7; D is perhaps TRBD2 (6 bases). Trimming stripped 2 bases from V and 1 base from J, with 9 bases between. CDR1 is GTSNPN and CDR2 is SVGIG in the germline V gene (reference sequence). The CDR3 extends over 13 amino acids. In DNA form, the CDR3 reads TGTGCCTGGAGTATTAGCGGTTCCTACGAGCAGTACTTC. This sequence encodes CAWSISGSYEQYF.

The chain couples TRBV30 to TRBJ1-5; 8 nucleotides match TRBD1. Trimming took 1 base from V and 4 from J; bases not matched to a gene: 3. CDR1 is GTSNPN, CDR2 SVGIG, per germline (reference sequence). CDR3 length equals 14 residues. The DNA for the CDR3 is TGTGCCTGGAGTGCGGGACAGGCAAATCAGCCCCAGCATTTT. As protein: CAWSAGQANQPQHF.

This clone was seen only a few times. V usage is TRBV11-2 and J usage is TRBJ2-1; TRBD2 might be the D (6 bases). CDR1 is SGHAT and CDR2 is FQNNGV in the germline V gene. CDR3 size: 13 residues. With 1 base removed from V and 7 bases from J, the gap between germline ends came to 8 bases. CDR3 nucleotide sequence: TGTGCCAGCAGCTTAGCGGGGGTTAATGAGCAGTTCTTC. Amino acid sequence: CASSLAGVNEQFF.

The CDR3 loop is CASSLAAANYGYTF. The CDR3 nucleotides are TGCGCCAGCAGCTTGGCCGCAGCTAACTATGGCTACACCTTC. The chain links TRBV5-1 to TRBJ1-2; D gene ambiguous. The CDR3 runs 14 residues. V lost 0 bases to trimming and J lost 0 bases, with 6 bases between them. Germline V gene lookup returns CDR1 SGHRS and CDR2 YFSETQ.

The chain's CDR3 is CASSPAGYEQYF. CDR3 nucleotides: TGTGCCAGCTCACCGGCGGGGTACGAGCAGTACTTC. The rearrangement uses TRBV18 and TRBJ2-7; maybe TRBD2 (6 bases). Germline V gene data show CDR1 as KGHSH and CDR2 as LQKENI. V shed 3 bases and J shed 4 bases, with 7 bases lying between them. The CDR3 spans 12 residues.

V usage is TRBV3-1 (or the pseudogene TRBV3-2) and J usage is TRBJ1-3; TRBD1 might be the D (6 bases). The length of the CDR3 is 16 residues. The germline V gene encodes CDR1 LGHDT and CDR2 YNNKEL (reference sequence). The V end lost 2 bases, the J end lost 2 bases, and 13 bases lay between the germline ends. The CDR3 reads CASSQLDSITGNTIYF. Here the CDR3 DNA reads TGTGCCAGCAGCCAACTGGACAGTATTACTGGAAACACCATATATTTT.

This clone is a singleton in its sample. The chain has TRBV5-5 and TRBJ1-4; possibly TRBD1 for D (5 bases). Germline CDR1 and CDR2: SGHKS and YYEKEE (reference sequence). The CDR3 is 15 residues long. Trimming pared 3 bases from V and 5 bases from J, leaving 14 bases between. The CDR3 spells CASSSGGTDNEKLFF. The CDR3 region has the DNA TGTGCCAGCAGCTCGGGCGGGACGGACAATGAAAAACTGTTTTTT.

This chain links TRBV15 with TRBJ1-6; 8 bases map to TRBD1. Germline V gene sequence: CDR1 LNHNV, CDR2 YYDKDF (reference sequence). V dropped 1 base and J dropped 5; count of bases not matched to a gene: 1. This CDR3 contains 15 residues. The CDR3 bases are TGTGCCACCAGCAGAGGGGACAGGAATAATTCACCCCTCCACTTT. Translated, it gives CATSRGDRNNSPLHF.

The chain links TRBV6-5 to TRBJ1-2, with 10 positions matching TRBD1. Germline V gene lookup returns CDR1 MNHEY and CDR2 SVGAGI. The CDR3 is made up of 14 amino acids. J lost 5 bases, V lost 5 bases, and 5 bases had no gene match. CDR3 sequence reads: CASSIGTGVYGYTF. The CDR3 region has the DNA TGTGCCAGCAGTATCGGGACAGGGGTTTATGGCTACACCTTC.

The genes are TRBV6-5 and TRBJ1-1; TRBD1 agrees at 9 bases. Germline V gene lookup returns CDR1 MNHEY and CDR2 SVGAGI. V dropped 4 bases and J dropped 5; count of bases not matched to a gene: 8. The length of the CDR3 is 15 residues. The CDR3 reads CASSSYDRGGTEAFF. The CDR3, as DNA: TGTGCCAGCAGTTCATATGACAGGGGGGGTACTGAAGCTTTCTTT.

This clone was seen a handful of times. The chain employs TRBV24-1 and TRBJ1-1, with a possible D match to TRBD1 (6 bases). Germline-derived CDR1 and CDR2 are KGHDR and SFDVKD. The CDR3 consists of 15 residues. The V end was cut by 4 bases, the J end by 2 bases, with 13 bases between. The CDR3 protein is CATSDSTRGNTEAFF. The CDR3 DNA reads as TGTGCCACCAGTGACTCAACCAGGGGCAACACTGAAGCTTTCTTT.

The chain links TRBV7-2 to TRBJ1-4; 9 bases map to TRBD1. The germline gives CDR1 SGHTA, CDR2 FQGNSA. The CDR3 totals 14 residues. Trimming took 5 bases from V and 7 from J; bases not matched to a gene: 5. The CDR3 protein is CASSQGQGSEKLFF. The CDR3 bases are TGTGCCAGCAGCCAGGGACAGGGAAGTGAAAAACTGTTTTTT.

The rearrangement links TRBV3-1 (or the pseudogene TRBV3-2) to TRBJ2-5; 10 nucleotides match TRBD1. Looked up from germline, CDR1 is LGHDT and CDR2 is YNNKEL (reference sequence). The CDR3 has 14 residues. Germline trimming cut 4 bases from V and 6 bases from J; bases unmatched to any gene: 5. This CDR3 is CASSPGDRGQTQYF. The CDR3 region has the DNA TGTGCCAGCAGCCCCGGGGACAGGGGACAGACCCAGTACTTC.